These 14 T cell receptor beta chains share one sample of origin, sequenced in a study of patients and donors after allogeneic stem cell transplantation (dated by TCRdb to the early 2020s). The library was produced with RT-PCR. The listed sequencing device is NextSeq 550. The public reads were quality trimmed at Q25 with fastp and then assembled into clones with MiXCR by TCRdb, keeping productive beta chains. All rows with the same CDR3 protein become a single entry with the most common DNA and genes. The sample table shows hundreds of thousands of distinct CDR3 sequences, and about a sixth are seen once. Around 6.8% of the sample is in the top ten clones. Material for sequencing was blood, either unsorted or a sorted T cell fraction (not recorded which). The receptors shown here come from a human donor who was either an allogeneic HSCT recipient or a stem cell or donor lymphocyte infusion donor (not recorded which). It is not recorded whose cells these are; they may come from a transplant donor.

This clonotype was seen only a few times. The J gene is TRBJ2-1, the V gene TRBV28, with D perhaps TRBD1 (5 bases). Germline-derived CDR1 and CDR2 are MDHEN and SYDVKM. The length of the CDR3 is 15 residues. V lost 2 bases, J lost 10 bases, and 18 bases lay in between. The CDR3: CASSLDHQGSKEQFF. The CDR3 coding sequence is TGTGCCAGCAGTTTAGATCACCAGGGATCAAAGGAGCAGTTCTTC.

This chain connects TRBV20-1 to TRBJ1-4, with no clear D. Trimming removed 3 bases at V and 8 bases at J, with 16 bases between. This CDR3 comprises 14 residues. Germline assignment: CDR1 DFQATT and CDR2 SNEGSKA (reference sequence). CDR3 region: CSASLGSAAEKLFF. In DNA form, the CDR3 reads TGCAGTGCTAGCCTGGGCAGCGCAGCAGAAAAACTGTTTTTT.

V usage is TRBV29-1 and J usage is TRBJ2-3, with 9 bases lining up with TRBD1. Germline assignment: CDR1 SQVTM and CDR2 ANQGSEA. The CDR3 is 14 residues long. Trimming at V came to 5 bases and at J to 3 bases, leaving 6 bases not matched to a gene. CDR3 in DNA: TGCAGCGTTCAACGGACAGGGGTTACAGATACGCAGTATTTT. As protein: CSVQRTGVTDTQYF.

A few counts support this clonotype. The chain uses TRBV9 and TRBJ2-3; 11 nucleotides line up with TRBD2. The CDR3 runs 15 residues. V shed 3 bases and J 0 bases; nucleotides not matched to a gene: 0. Looked up from germline, CDR1 is SGDLS and CDR2 is YYNGEE. The CDR3 nucleotides read TGTGCCAGCAGCGGACTAGCGGGGAGCACAGATACGCAGTATTTT. It specifies CASSGLAGSTDTQYF.

This clonotype was observed many times. The V call is TRBV7-8, the J call TRBJ2-5; TRBD1 might be the D (6 bases). Germline CDR1 reads SGHVS; CDR2 reads FQNEAQ. CDR3 length equals 14 residues. V lost 1 base and J lost 7, with 13 bases in between. The CDR3, as DNA: TGTGCCAGCAGCTTAGGCAGGGGTGGCGGGACCCAGTACTTC. Protein sequence: CASSLGRGGGTQYF. Complete variable domain (other parts from reference TRBV7-8 and TRBJ2-5): GAGVSQSPRYKVAKRGQDVALRCDPISGHVSLFWYQQALGQGPEFLTYFQNEAQLDKSGLPSDRFFAERPEGSVSTLKIQRTQQEDSAVYLCASSLGRGGGTQYFGPGTRLLVL.

The rearrangement joins TRBV11-2 to TRBJ2-7; 7 positions match TRBD1. J gave up 4 bases and V 5 bases, and 11 bases lay outside the gene matches. This CDR3 region has 15 residues. The germline V gene has CDR1 SGHAT and CDR2 FQNNGV. The CDR3 DNA sequence: TGTGCCAGCAGCCCTCGGGGACAGAGAGGATACGAGCAGTACTTC. Amino acids: CASSPRGQRGYEQYF.

This clonotype was seen more than once but under ten times. The CDR3 region has the DNA TGTGCCAGCAGCTTAGCGGCGGACAGTGGGAGCTCCTATAATTCACCCCTCCACTTT. Translated, it gives CASSLAADSGSSYNSPLHF. V is TRBV7-2 and J is TRBJ1-6, with D perhaps matching TRBD1 (6 bases). Trimming removed 0 bases from V and 0 bases from J, with 15 bases in between. Germline V gene lookup returns CDR1 SGHTA and CDR2 FQGNSA. This CDR3 spans 19 amino acids. The full variable domain, with the rest looked up from reference TRBV7-2 and TRBJ1-6, is GAGVSQSPSNKVTEKGKDVELRCDPISGHTALYWYRQSLGQGLEFLIYFQGNSAPDKSGLPSDRFSAERTGGSVSTLTIQRTQQEDSAVYLCASSLAADSGSSYNSPLHFGNGTRLTVT.

This rearrangement joins TRBV29-1 to TRBJ1-1, with TRBD1 identical over 8 bases. Looked up from germline, CDR1 is SQVTM and CDR2 is ANQGSEA. The length of the CDR3 is 14 residues. V trimming: 7 bases; J trimming: 4 bases; junction bases outside the gene matches: 11. In nucleotides, the CDR3 is TGCAGCGCCGATGACAGGGGCGGGAGCACTGAAGCTTTCTTT. Translation: CSADDRGGSTEAFF.

V and J are TRBV2 and TRBJ1-1, with TRBD1 matching over 8 bases. The CDR3 spans 14 residues. Germline V gene lookup returns CDR1 SNHLY and CDR2 FYNNEI. V lost 6 bases and J lost 4; bases outside the gene matches: 7. The CDR3 region is CASRSQGAGTEAFF. The CDR3 nucleotides are TGTGCCAGCAGATCTCAGGGGGCCGGCACTGAAGCTTTCTTT. Combining the CDR3 with reference TRBV2 and TRBJ1-1 gives the whole variable domain EPEVTQTPSHQVTQMGQEVILRCVPISNHLYFYWYRQILGQKVEFLVSFYNNEISEKSEIFDDQFSVERPDGSNFTLKIRSTKLEDSAMYFCASRSQGAGTEAFFGQGTRLTVV.

The chain uses TRBV28 and TRBJ2-2; D assignment may be TRBD1 or TRBD2 (6 bases each). The V end lost 7 bases, the J end lost 6 bases, and 15 bases lay between the germline ends. Germline V lookup: CDR1 MDHEN, CDR2 SYDVKM. CDR3 length: 14 amino acids. The CDR3 is CASTLRGVSGELFF. The CDR3 coding sequence is TGTGCCAGCACCCTGAGGGGGGTCTCCGGGGAGCTGTTTTTT.

The rearrangement links TRBV4-1 to TRBJ2-5; D call uncertain. This CDR3 region has 13 residues. Germline-derived CDR1 and CDR2 are MGHRA and YSYEKL. V was pared by 9 bases and J by 0 bases, with 11 bases between. CDR3: CASLLDDQETQYF. The CDR3 nucleotides read TGCGCCAGTTTATTGGACGACCAAGAGACCCAGTACTTC.

This clonotype was found a few times. This chain joins TRBV24-1 and TRBJ1-3, with no clear D. Germline V lookup: CDR1 KGHDR, CDR2 SFDVKD. The V gene lost 9 bases and the J gene lost 4 bases, with 6 bases spanning the gap. The CDR3 runs 11 residues. The CDR3 region is CATSNGNTIYF. Written as DNA, the CDR3 is TGTGCCACCTCAAACGGAAACACCATATATTTT.

This clonotype showed up just a few times. The chain carries TRBV7-9 and TRBJ2-7; D remains unclear. This CDR3 region has 11 residues. CDR1 is SEHNR and CDR2 is FQNEAQ in the germline V gene (reference sequence). Trimming stripped 1 base from V and 8 bases from J, with 6 bases between. Here the CDR3 reads CASSLGPQQYF. The CDR3 DNA reads as TGTGCCAGCAGCTTAGGCCCCCAGCAGTACTTC.

The chain recombines TRBV7-6 with TRBJ2-5; TRBD1 is a possible D gene (6 bases). The V gene lost 5 bases and the J gene lost 8 bases, with 12 bases spanning the gap. The germline CDR1 and CDR2 sequences are SGHVS and FNYEAQ. The CDR3 is made up of 12 amino acids. The CDR3 loop reads CASSVYRETQYF. As DNA, the CDR3 is TGTGCCAGCAGCGTATACAGGGAAACCCAGTACTTC.